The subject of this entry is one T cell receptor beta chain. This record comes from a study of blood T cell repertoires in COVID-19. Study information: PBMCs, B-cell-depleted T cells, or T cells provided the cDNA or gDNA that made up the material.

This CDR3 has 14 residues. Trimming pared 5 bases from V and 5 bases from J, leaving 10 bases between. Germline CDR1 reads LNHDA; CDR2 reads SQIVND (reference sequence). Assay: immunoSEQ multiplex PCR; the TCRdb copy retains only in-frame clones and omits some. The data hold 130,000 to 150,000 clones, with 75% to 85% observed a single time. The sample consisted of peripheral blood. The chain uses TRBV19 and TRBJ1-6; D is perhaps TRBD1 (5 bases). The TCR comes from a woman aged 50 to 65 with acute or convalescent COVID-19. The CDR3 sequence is CASSLGTNNSPLHF. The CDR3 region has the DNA TGTGCCAGTAGTCTCGGGACTAATAATTCACCCCTCCACTTT.